This T cell receptor beta chain stems from a study of blood T cells in healthy people across ages. Study-wide findings and caveats: Among long-lived donors, naive CD4+ cells were more numerous and diversity higher than in aged donors. Investigators viewed diversity estimates from one million T cells as underestimates, the study reported.

With each sample, at least 5 micrograms of total RNA were extracted. The CDR3 is 19 amino acids. V was pared by 4 bases and J by 5 bases, with 28 bases between. Germline loops: CDR1 SGHDT, CDR2 YYEEEE. Sample-barcoded 5' priming and a J-beta primer mix drove a second PCR of roughly 7 to 11 cycles. TCRdb re-called the 5' RACE reads with MiXCR, one entry per CDR3 protein. The repertoire holds 700,000 to 900,000 distinct CDR3 sequences, with roughly 53% as singletons. There are a few counts of this clonotype. What it binds is not known. Material for sequencing was blood. The source is a man at least 80 years old in good health. V usage is TRBV5-6 and J usage is TRBJ2-1; perhaps TRBD2 as D (6 bases). DNA for the CDR3: TGTGCCAGCAGCCGTTGGGAGGACCAACATCCGCGGGGCCACAATGAGCAGTTCTTC. Translated: CASSRWEDQHPRGHNEQFF.